The 8 T cell receptor beta chains below all came from one sample that was sequenced in a study of OX40 agonist ivuxolimab in advanced cancers. The method was immunoSEQ multiplex PCR; TCRdb's version includes in-frame clones alone and lacks a portion of them. Altogether fewer than 65,000 clones are present, 80% to 90% being singletons, with the ten largest covering 1.2% to 1.5%. The sequencing here drew on CD4+ or CD8+ T cells sorted from blood, taken in a trial of the OX40 agonist ivuxolimab. The receptors shown here come from an adult with an advanced solid tumor such as melanoma, head and neck, liver or kidney cancer.

The chain links TRBV19 to TRBJ2-7; TRBD2 matches 10 bases. CDR3 length: 14 amino acids. CDR1 and CDR2 (germline): LNHDA, SQIVND (reference sequence). Trimming at V came to 7 bases and at J to 6 bases, leaving 9 bases not matched to a gene. CDR3 sequence: CASTSSGSSSEQYF. CDR3 sequence (DNA): TGTGCCAGTACCTCTAGCGGGAGCTCCAGCGAGCAGTACTTC.

The chain is built from TRBV6-6 and TRBJ2-1; TRBD2 matches 8 bases. This CDR3 is built from 14 residues. The junction had 9 bases not matched to a gene; V was cut back by 7 bases and J by 7 bases. Germline CDR1 MNHNY, CDR2 SVGAGI (reference sequence). CDR3 DNA: TGTGCCAGCACCCCGGGGGGGCTGAAGAATGAGCAGTTCTTC. This codes for CASTPGGLKNEQFF.

This chain's CDR3 is CASSLVGNTEAFF. DNA for the CDR3: TGTGCCAGCAGCTTAGTGGGGAACACTGAAGCTTTCTTT. The chain uses TRBV7-9 and TRBJ1-1; D gene uncertain. With 1 base removed from V and 1 base from J, the gap between germline ends came to 4 bases. Germline CDR1 and CDR2: SEHNR and FQNEAQ (reference sequence). There are 13 residues in the CDR3.

The CDR3: CASSQTPGQAYYEQYF. The CDR3 DNA follows: TGCGCCAGCAGCCAGACCCCGGGACAGGCCTACTACGAGCAGTACTTC. The V gene is TRBV5-1, the J gene TRBJ2-7; 8 bases align to TRBD1. The germline V gene encodes CDR1 SGHRS and CDR2 YFSETQ. Germline trimming cut 4 bases from V and 3 bases from J; bases unmatched to any gene: 12. This CDR3 comprises 16 residues.

The J gene is TRBJ1-5, the V gene TRBV28, with D perhaps TRBD1 (5 bases). CDR1 MDHEN and CDR2 SYDVKM come from the germline V gene. The CDR3 has 15 residues. The V end lost 2 bases, the J end lost 3 bases, and 11 bases lay between the germline ends. CDR3 in DNA: TGTGCCAGCAGTTTAAGTAGACAGATCAATCAGCCCCAGCATTTT. As protein: CASSLSRQINQPQHF.

This clone was detected only a few times. This CDR3 reads CASSVAGQRNQPQHF. For the CDR3, the DNA is TGTGCCAGCAGCGTAGCGGGACAGCGCAATCAGCCCCAGCATTTT. The chain employs TRBV9 and TRBJ1-5, with TRBD1 matching 7 bases. Looked up from germline, CDR1 is SGDLS and CDR2 is YYNGEE. Trimming cost V 0 bases and J 2 bases; bases outside gene matches: 2. The CDR3 sequence is 15 residues long.

The chain recombines TRBV19 with TRBJ1-5; possibly TRBD1 for D (5 bases). Per germline, CDR1 LNHDA and CDR2 SQIVND (reference sequence). V lost 0 bases, J lost 5 bases, and 14 bases lay in between. The CDR3 consists of 16 residues. In nucleotides, the CDR3 is TGTGCCAGTAGTATAGATAGTTGGGGGTATGATCAGCCCCAGCATTTT. It is translated as CASSIDSWGYDQPQHF.

This sequence joins TRBV14 and TRBJ2-1, with 16 nucleotides matching TRBD2. The CDR3 is made up of 20 amino acids. Germline trimming cut 1 base from V and 4 bases from J; bases unmatched to any gene: 10. Germline loops: CDR1 SGHDN, CDR2 FVKESK. The chain's CDR3 is CASSQVGTSGRGTRYNEQFF. DNA for the CDR3: TGTGCCAGCAGCCAAGTGGGGACTAGCGGGAGGGGGACGCGATACAATGAGCAGTTCTTC.